The clone carrying this T cell receptor (beta chain) turned up a few times. Its antigen remains unknown. These data originate in a study of T cells after yellow fever vaccination. It was through 5'RACE template switching that TCR cDNA was made, with a universal primer site and UMIs added. TCRdb ran MiXCR on the 5' RACE reads and lists one entry per CDR3 protein. The table records about 340,000 distinct CDR3 sequences, about an eighth of them present only once. Study results and limitations: Reappearance after the booster was observed for most primary-vaccination clones (more than 95% CD4, just over 85% CD8). Bulk-population clonotypes that are abundant could appear as contaminants in FACS-sorted repertoires. On re-exposure, the response was weaker but peaked faster, at day 5 versus 15.

Germline assignment: CDR1 DFQATT and CDR2 SNEGSKA (reference sequence). The CDR3 is 14 amino acids. Trimming took off 6 bases at V and 2 bases at J, with 16 bases between the two ends. The genes are TRBV20-1 and TRBJ2-5, with D tentatively TRBD2 (6 bases). This receptor was taken from a man younger than 35 who received the YFV17D yellow fever vaccine. Specimen: CD4+ T cells sorted from PBMCs, collected 15 days after the yellow fever booster vaccination. CDR3 sequence (DNA): TGCAGTGCCCTGGGCGGGACTGCACAAGAGACCCAGTACTTC. Its translation: CSALGGTAQETQYF.